What follows are 19 T cell receptor beta chains derived from one specimen sequenced in a study of T cells in Graves' hyperthyroidism and ophthalmopathy. RNA transcripts gave rise to amplified TCR beta CDR3 regions. The study used the HTBI primer set for a first-round RT-PCR of the TCR CDR3. Via MiXCR, TCRdb re-called the multiplex PCR reads, giving one row per CDR3 protein. The sample includes about 460,000 distinct CDR3 sequences, less than 25% of them seen just once. Source material: blood. These receptors all come from a woman in her sixties or seventies with Graves' ophthalmopathy.

This clonotype was seen ten or more times. The CDR3 reads CASSLSGFQETQYF. CDR3 bases: TGTGCCAGCAGCTTATCCGGCTTCCAAGAGACCCAGTACTTC. The chain is built from TRBV7-2 and TRBJ2-5; D unresolved. Trimming took off 2 bases at V and 1 base at J, with 8 bases between the two ends. CDR1 and CDR2 (germline): SGHTA, FQGNSA. There are 14 residues in the CDR3.

In its sample, this clonotype was seen a few times. The chain has TRBV12-3 or TRBV12-4 and TRBJ2-5; D call uncertain. The ends were cut back, 6 bases at V and 2 bases at J, with 10 bases in the middle. The CDR3 sequence is 13 residues long. The CDR3 region has the DNA TGTGCCAGCAGCCCACGCGTACAAGAGACCCAGTACTTC. This encodes CASSPRVQETQYF.

This clonotype has more than one count but fewer than ten. In DNA form, the CDR3 reads TGTGCCAGCAGTGAAACCCCGCCTAGTAGAGGTGGCGGTGAGCAGTTCTTC. Its protein product is CASSETPPSRGGGEQFF. This chain joins TRBV6-1 and TRBJ2-1, with D hard to call. CDR3 length: 17 residues. V dropped 2 bases and J dropped 9 bases, with 23 bases sitting between them. Germline V lookup: CDR1 MNHNS, CDR2 SASEGT.

Only a few counts were recorded for this clonotype. A junction end diverges from the germline sequence, so it may reflect a read error. This chain connects TRBV3-1 to TRBJ2-7; 9 bases are a match to TRBD2. The CDR3 is 17 amino acids. Germline V CDR1 and CDR2: LGHDT, YNNKEL (reference sequence). The CDR3 sequence: CASSQPPSGASSYGQYF. CDR3 bases: TGTGCCAGCAGCCAGCCGCCTAGCGGGGCTAGCTCCTACGGGCAGTACTTC.

This clonotype was counted only a few times. The chain links TRBV6-5 to TRBJ1-1; 7 bases are shared with TRBD1. Losses at the gene ends were 3 bases for V and 5 bases for J; bases not matched to a gene: 6. This CDR3 is 14 amino acids long. Germline V lookup: CDR1 MNHEY, CDR2 SVGAGI. This CDR3 is CASSYEGARTEAFF. The CDR3, as DNA: TGTGCCAGCAGTTATGAGGGGGCGAGAACTGAAGCTTTCTTT.

This clonotype was counted only a few times. The CDR3, as DNA: TGTGCCAGCGGAATGACAGTGAACACTGAAGCTTTCTTT. It translates to CASGMTVNTEAFF. The chain carries TRBV3-1 and TRBJ1-1, with D maybe TRBD1 (5 bases). V dropped 8 bases and J dropped 0 bases, with 10 bases sitting between them. CDR3 length: 13 residues. The germline gives CDR1 LGHDT, CDR2 YNNKEL (reference sequence).

V usage is TRBV6-2 or TRBV6-3 and J usage is TRBJ1-6; 7 nucleotides line up with TRBD1. V was clipped by 2 bases and J by 7 bases; unmatched bases: 5. Germline V CDR1 and CDR2: MNHEY, SVGEGT. The CDR3 is 15 amino acids. The CDR3 DNA sequence: TGTGCCAGCAGTTACAGGGGGCAAGAGAATTCACCCCTCCACTTT. This codes for CASSYRGQENSPLHF.

V usage is TRBV18 and J usage is TRBJ2-6, with 9 bases fitting TRBD1. The J segment lost 4 bases and the V segment lost 0 bases, leaving 4 bases of the junction unmatched. CDR3 length: 17 amino acids. CDR1 KGHSH and CDR2 LQKENI come from the germline V gene. CDR3 DNA sequence: TGTGCCAGCTCACCACCGGGACAGGGATCCGGGGCCAACGTCCTGACTTTC. The encoded protein is CASSPPGQGSGANVLTF.

This clonotype has at least ten counts. J is TRBJ1-2 and V is TRBV3-1; no definite D call. V lost 2 bases and J 5 bases, leaving 15 bases between the germline ends. CDR1 is LGHDT, CDR2 YNNKEL, per germline (reference sequence). The CDR3 runs 15 residues. The CDR3 region has the DNA TGTGCCAGCAGCCAAAGCCTGCCAGCGAGATATGGCTACACCTTC. It is translated as CASSQSLPARYGYTF. Drawing the rest from reference TRBV3-1 and TRBJ1-2, the complete variable domain is DTAVSQTPKYLVTQMGNDKSIKCEQNLGHDTMYWYKQDSKKFLKIMFSYNNKELIINETVPNRFSPKSPDKAHLNLHINSLELGDSAVYFCASSQSLPARYGYTFGSGTRLTVV.

The chain recombines TRBV7-9 with TRBJ2-7, with 9 bases matching TRBD1. Germline values: CDR1 SEHNR, CDR2 FQNEAQ (reference sequence). V was pared by 5 bases and J by 6 bases, with 8 bases of the junction left unmatched. This CDR3 contains 14 residues. The CDR3 loop reads CASSEQGAASEQYF. DNA of the CDR3: TGTGCCAGCAGCGAACAGGGGGCCGCGAGCGAGCAGTACTTC.

The rearrangement uses TRBV6-2 or TRBV6-3 and TRBJ2-5; 7 bases are a match to TRBD2. CDR3 size: 15 residues. The ends lost 2 bases at V and 5 bases at J; junction bases unmatched: 8. CDR1 MNHEY and CDR2 SVGEGT come from the germline V gene. The CDR3 nucleotides read TGTGCCAGCAGTTACAGCGGGGCTTCCCCCGAGACCCAGTACTTC. This encodes CASSYSGASPETQYF.

In its sample, this clonotype was seen a few times. The chain recombines TRBV6-2 or TRBV6-3 with TRBJ1-4; D gene ambiguous. CDR1 is MNHEY and CDR2 is SVGEGT in the germline V gene. The CDR3 spans 19 residues. V was pared by 4 bases and J by 9 bases, with 30 bases between. The CDR3 region has the DNA TGTGCCAGCAGTTCCCTCCTTGGACCCCCCGTTAATGATCCGAAAAAACTGTTTTTT. It encodes CASSSLLGPPVNDPKKLFF.

This clonotype appeared many times. This chain links TRBV7-9 with TRBJ1-1; the match to TRBD1 covers 9 bases. This CDR3 is built from 11 residues. After removal of 9 bases from V and 6 bases from J, the junction contained 2 bases not matched to a gene. CDR1 is SEHNR, CDR2 FQNEAQ, per germline (reference sequence). CDR3 bases: TGTGCCAGTACAGGGGGCGCTGAAGCTTTCTTT. It is translated as CASTGGAEAFF.

This clonotype was recorded a few times. V and J are TRBV5-5 and TRBJ2-5; 8 bases are a match to TRBD2. This CDR3 comprises 16 residues. From germline, CDR1 is SGHKS and CDR2 YYEKEE (reference sequence). Trimming cost V 4 bases and J 5 bases; bases outside gene matches: 13. This chain's CDR3 is CASSLRAGATGETQYF. CDR3 bases: TGTGCCAGCAGCCTGAGAGCGGGAGCCACGGGGGAGACCCAGTACTTC. Variable domain in full (rest from reference TRBV5-5 and TRBJ2-5): DAGVTQSPTHLIKTRGQQVTLRCSPISGHKSVSWYQQVLGQGPQFIFQYYEKEERGRGNFPDRFSARQFPNYSSELNVNALLLGDSALYLCASSLRAGATGETQYFGPGTRLLVL.

This clonotype occurred a few times. The J gene is TRBJ2-7, the V gene TRBV9; D may be TRBD1 or TRBD2 (5 bases each). The CDR3 is 16 residues long. Germline CDR1 is SGDLS and CDR2 is YYNGEE. Trimming cost V 0 bases and J 2 bases, with 15 bases left between them. This CDR3 reads CASSVDPGDHTYEQYF. CDR3 DNA: TGTGCCAGCAGCGTAGACCCCGGGGACCACACCTACGAGCAGTACTTC. The variable domain in full, completed from reference TRBV9 and TRBJ2-7, reads DSGVTQTPKHLITATGQRVTLRCSPRSGDLSVYWYQQSLDQGLQFLIQYYNGEERAKGNILERFSAQQFPDLHSELNLSSLELGDSALYFCASSVDPGDHTYEQYFGPGTRLTVT.

This chain uses TRBV28 with TRBJ1-6, with D possibly TRBD1 on 6 matching bases. The CDR3 covers 12 residues. The germline V gene encodes CDR1 MDHEN and CDR2 SYDVKM. V lost 2 bases and J lost 17, with 13 bases in between. The CDR3 reads CASSLPRGLFHF. The CDR3 DNA is TGTGCCAGCAGTTTACCCAGGGGCCTATTCCACTTT.

This clonotype has at least ten counts. The chain carries TRBV2 and TRBJ2-1, with 9 bases that match TRBD2. This CDR3 comprises 16 residues. CDR1 is SNHLY, CDR2 FYNNEI, per germline. V shed 6 bases and J 9 bases; nucleotides not matched to a gene: 15. In nucleotides, the CDR3 is TGTGCCAGCAGCCCCTCCTCGGTAGCGGGAGTGAGTGAGCAGTTCTTC. This codes for CASSPSSVAGVSEQFF.

CDR3 bases: TGCAGTGCTAGAGCCTATATTGTCGGGACTAGCGGGACGGTGACAGATACGCAGTATTTT. It yields the protein CSARAYIVGTSGTVTDTQYF. The chain uses TRBV20-1 and TRBJ2-3, with 13 positions matching TRBD2. CDR3 length: 20 residues. The trim removed 1 base at V and 3 bases at J, leaving 16 bases unmatched. Germline CDR1 and CDR2: DFQATT and SNEGSKA (reference sequence).

This clonotype has ten or more counts. The chain is built from TRBV20-1 and TRBJ2-7, with D perhaps TRBD1 (6 bases). Germline CDR1 and CDR2: DFQATT and SNEGSKA (reference sequence). Trimming left V 6 bases short and J 2 bases short, with 17 bases between. The CDR3 is 14 residues long. The CDR3 DNA follows: TGCAGTGCAATCACTCAGGGGTTACCCTACGAGCAGTACTTC. Translating it yields CSAITQGLPYEQYF.